Shown below are 5 T cell receptor beta chains from a single sample sequenced in a study of control samples from healthy donors and cancer patients. TCRdb's table, derived via immunoSEQ multiplex PCR, lists solely in-frame clones and lacks some. The sample has about 410,000 clones, 80% to 95% seen once. Sequencing input: PBMCs. The receptors were sampled from a man in his forties with head and neck cancer.

The genes are TRBV2 and TRBJ2-1; 7 bases line up with TRBD2. The junction had 4 bases not matched to a gene; V was cut back by 5 bases and J by 3 bases. Germline lookup yields CDR1 SNHLY and CDR2 FYNNEI. The CDR3 runs 14 residues. The CDR3 region has the DNA TGTGCCAGCAGTTGGGGCGGGGGCTACAATGAGCAGTTCTTC. The encoded protein is CASSWGGGYNEQFF.

The chain combines TRBV19 with TRBJ1-2; a weak D match, TRBD1 (6 bases). CDR3 size: 14 residues. In germline, CDR1 is LNHDA, CDR2 SQIVND (reference sequence). Trimming removed 5 bases from V and 1 base from J, with 11 bases in between. CDR3 in amino acids: CASSPTGFNYGYTF. The CDR3 region has the DNA TGTGCCAGTAGTCCCACAGGGTTTAACTATGGCTACACCTTC.

V and J are TRBV7-2 and TRBJ1-2; D is possibly TRBD1 (5 bases). V lost 7 bases to trimming and J lost 3 bases, with 9 bases between them. This CDR3 is 12 amino acids long. From germline, CDR1 is SGHTA and CDR2 FQGNSA. The CDR3 protein is CASKWGDYGYTF. CDR3 nucleotide sequence: TGTGCCAGCAAATGGGGCGACTATGGCTACACCTTC.

This chain joins TRBV28 and TRBJ1-5, with 7 nucleotides matching TRBD1. V lost 5 bases, J lost 5 bases, and 12 bases stayed unmatched. Germline assignment: CDR1 MDHEN and CDR2 SYDVKM. The CDR3 totals 16 residues. The chain's CDR3 is CASSPRPEGADQPQHF. In nucleotides, the CDR3 is TGTGCCAGCAGTCCCCGCCCCGAGGGGGCCGATCAGCCCCAGCATTTT.

This chain joins TRBV6-4 and TRBJ2-1; the D gene is possibly TRBD2 (5 bases). This CDR3 is 15 amino acids long. The germline V and J ends were trimmed by 6 bases and 5 bases, with 17 bases remaining between them. The germline CDR1 and CDR2 sequences are MRHNA and SNTAGT. This CDR3 reads CASRNPGEGHNEQFF. In DNA form, the CDR3 reads TGTGCCAGCAGGAACCCCGGGGAAGGCCACAATGAGCAGTTCTTC.